A single sample gave rise to the 5 T cell receptor beta chains below, sequenced in a study of T cell clonality in common variable immunodeficiency. This table comes from immunoSEQ multiplex PCR, and its TCRdb copy is limited to in-frame clones, with some not included. Listed for the sample are tens of thousands of clones, none seen a single time. The sample was peripheral blood mononuclear cells. The receptors originated from a person aged 18 to 75 in good health.

This clone was counted at least ten times. CDR3 protein: CASGTGTSGRARDTQYF. The sequenced part of the CDR3 DNA is TGTGCCAGTGGGACCGGGACTAGCGGGAGGGCGAGAGATACG. The chain recombines TRBV19 with TRBJ2-3; 16 positions match TRBD2. The CDR3 end is not reached by the read, which stops 3 residues before it; the germline J gene fills it in. Germline CDR1 LNHDA, CDR2 SQIVND (reference sequence). The trim removed 8 bases at V and 5 bases at J, leaving 10 bases unmatched. There are 17 residues in the CDR3.

This clone appeared many times. Read data end 3 residues before the CDR3 end; the end is taken from the germline J gene. This chain connects TRBV29-1 to TRBJ1-2; 7 nucleotides line up with TRBD1. From germline, CDR1 is SQVTM and CDR2 ANQGSEA. This CDR3 is built from 12 residues. Trimming removed 7 bases from V and 2 bases from J; junction bases left unmatched: 4. CDR3 region: CSAGTDNYGYTF. The part of the CDR3 DNA that was read is TGCAGCGCTGGGACAGACAACTATGGC.

This clone was counted many times. Coverage ceases 3 residues before the CDR3 finishes, and the germline J gene fills in the end. The chain couples TRBV30 to TRBJ1-6; weak D call: TRBD1 (5 bases). The CDR3 length is 13 residues. Trimming removed 3 bases from V and 7 bases from J, with 10 bases in between. The germline gives CDR1 GTSNPN, CDR2 SVGIG (reference sequence). CDR3 in amino acids: CAWSRAGNSPLHF. The sequenced part of the CDR3 DNA is TGTGCCTGGAGCCGAGCAGGGAATTCACCC.

This clone was picked up many times. The CDR3 end lies 3 residues beyond the end of the read and is filled in from the germline J gene. The J gene is TRBJ2-5, the V gene TRBV7-8; D is possibly TRBD2 (5 bases). The V gene's germline CDR1 is SGHVS and CDR2 FQNEAQ. The CDR3 length is 16 residues. V was clipped by 3 bases and J by 7 bases, with 21 bases between them. The covered CDR3 bases are TGTGCCAGCAGCTTTAAAGACAACCCTAGCATGAGGACC. This translates into CASSFKDNPSMRT. The full CDR3 reads CASSFKDNPSMRTQYF.

This clone was detected many times. With the read ending 3 residues before the CDR3 end, the germline J gene is used to fill in that end. V is TRBV3-1 (or the pseudogene TRBV3-2) and J is TRBJ2-7; a possible D gene is TRBD1 (5 bases). The CDR3 spans 13 residues. The V and J ends lost 4 bases and 3 bases respectively, with 10 bases between them. Germline lookup yields CDR1 LGHDT and CDR2 YNNKEL (reference sequence). The CDR3 region is CASSRQIVYEQYF. The CDR3 bases that were read are TGTGCCAGCAGCCGACAGATAGTCTACGAG.